The TCR beta chain described here comes from a study of T cell responses to AZD1222 COVID-19 vaccine. This table comes from immunoSEQ multiplex PCR, and its TCRdb copy is limited to in-frame clones, with some not included. The sample has 160,000 or so clones; approximately 90% are singletons. The CDR3 length is 14 residues. The V and J ends lost 1 base and 12 bases respectively, with 13 bases between them. Germline values: CDR1 MGHRA, CDR2 YSYEKL. The sequence was collected from an adult in good health. J is TRBJ1-6 and V is TRBV4-1; no definite D call. This material consisted of peripheral blood, taken on day 0 of AZD1222 vaccination. In DNA form, the CDR3 reads TGCGCCAGCAGCCAAGGGAGGACTTTAAAACCCCTCCACTTT. It encodes CASSQGRTLKPLHF.